This TCR beta chain was sequenced during a study of identical twins. The study, taken as a whole, reports: Those out-of-frame alpha sequences shared by twins showed an excess of low generation probability.

CDR1 is SGDLS, CDR2 YYNGEE, per germline. There are 17 residues in the CDR3. V shed 3 bases and J 5 bases; nucleotides not matched to a gene: 9. Each CDR3 protein gets one entry after TCRdb re-called the 5' RACE reads with MiXCR. The table lists 600,000 to 800,000 distinct CDR3 sequences, around 20% of them singletons. This clonotype was detected only a few times. The antigen remains unidentified. This same sample was also taken into another study, of T cells expressing NK-cell markers. That work contributes: Sorted CD3+CD56+NKG2C+, CD3+CD56+NKG2C- and CD3+CD56-NKG2C+ T-cell subsets were beta-chain profiled. Among eight sequenced donors, seven carried HCMV seropositivity while one was seronegative.

The rearrangement links TRBV9 to TRBJ2-5, with 14 bases identical to TRBD2. The source is a woman younger than 30 in good health. The sequencing input was PBMCs. The CDR3: CASSGGTSGSLTETQYF. DNA for the CDR3: TGTGCCAGCAGCGGAGGGACTAGCGGGAGTCTGACGGAGACCCAGTACTTC.